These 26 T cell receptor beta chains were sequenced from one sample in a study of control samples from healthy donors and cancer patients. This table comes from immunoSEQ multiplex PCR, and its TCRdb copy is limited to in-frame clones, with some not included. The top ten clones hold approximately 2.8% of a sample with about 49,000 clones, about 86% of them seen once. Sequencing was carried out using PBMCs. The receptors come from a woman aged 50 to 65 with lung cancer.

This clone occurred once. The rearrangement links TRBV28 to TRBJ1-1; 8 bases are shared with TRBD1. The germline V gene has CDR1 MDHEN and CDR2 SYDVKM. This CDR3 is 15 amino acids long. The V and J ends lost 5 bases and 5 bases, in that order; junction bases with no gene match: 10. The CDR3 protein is CASSPQGEGVTEAFF. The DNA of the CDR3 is TGTGCCAGCAGTCCACAGGGGGAAGGCGTAACTGAAGCTTTCTTT.

CDR3 in DNA: TGCGCCAGCAGCTTGGCCTCCTCTAGAACAGATACGCAGTATTTT. Its translation: CASSLASSRTDTQYF. This sequence joins TRBV5-1 and TRBJ2-3; D gene unclear. Trimming removed 0 bases at V and 3 bases at J, with 11 bases between. The CDR3 totals 15 residues. The V gene's germline CDR1 is SGHRS and CDR2 YFSETQ.

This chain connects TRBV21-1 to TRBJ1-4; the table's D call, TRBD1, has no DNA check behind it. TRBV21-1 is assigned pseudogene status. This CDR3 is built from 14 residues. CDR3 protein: CASSDIQGDEKLFF. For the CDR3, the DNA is TGTGCCAGCAGCGATATCCAGGGTGATGAAAAACTGTTTTTT.

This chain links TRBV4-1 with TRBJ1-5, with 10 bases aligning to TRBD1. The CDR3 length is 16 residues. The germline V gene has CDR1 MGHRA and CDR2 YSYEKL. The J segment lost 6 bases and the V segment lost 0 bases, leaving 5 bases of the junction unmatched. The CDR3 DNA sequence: TGCGCCAGCAGCCAAGAGGGGACAGGGGTCGGTCAGCCCCAGCATTTT. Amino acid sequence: CASSQEGTGVGQPQHF.

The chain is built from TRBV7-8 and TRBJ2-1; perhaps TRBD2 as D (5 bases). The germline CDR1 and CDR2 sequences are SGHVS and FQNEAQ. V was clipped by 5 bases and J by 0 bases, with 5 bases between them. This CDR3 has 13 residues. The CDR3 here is CASSRDSYNEQFF. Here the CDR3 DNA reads TGTGCCAGCAGCCGGGACTCCTACAATGAGCAGTTCTTC.

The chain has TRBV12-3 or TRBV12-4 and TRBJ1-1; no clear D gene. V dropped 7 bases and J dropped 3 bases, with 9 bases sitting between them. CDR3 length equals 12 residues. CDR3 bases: TGTGCCAGCAAGATCGGATACACTGAAGCTTTCTTT. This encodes CASKIGYTEAFF.

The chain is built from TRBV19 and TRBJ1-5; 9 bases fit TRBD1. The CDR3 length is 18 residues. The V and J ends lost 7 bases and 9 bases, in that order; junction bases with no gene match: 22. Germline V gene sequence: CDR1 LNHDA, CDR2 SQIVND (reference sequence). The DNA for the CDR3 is TGTGCCAGTACTCCCTGGGGACAGGGTTCCTATAGCAAAGGGCCCCAGCATTTT. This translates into CASTPWGQGSYSKGPQHF. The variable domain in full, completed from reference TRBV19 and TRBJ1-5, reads DGGITQSPKYLFRKEGQNVTLSCEQNLNHDAMYWYRQDPGQGLRLIYYSQIVNDFQKGDIAEGYSVSREKKESFPLTVTSAQKNPTAFYLCASTPWGQGSYSKGPQHFGDGTRLSIL.

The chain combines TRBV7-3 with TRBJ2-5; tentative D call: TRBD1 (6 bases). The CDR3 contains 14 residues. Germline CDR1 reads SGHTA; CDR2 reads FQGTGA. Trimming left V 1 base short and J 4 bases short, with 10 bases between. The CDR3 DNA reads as TGTGCCAGCAGCTTAATGGGGGACACAGAGACCCAGTACTTC. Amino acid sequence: CASSLMGDTETQYF.

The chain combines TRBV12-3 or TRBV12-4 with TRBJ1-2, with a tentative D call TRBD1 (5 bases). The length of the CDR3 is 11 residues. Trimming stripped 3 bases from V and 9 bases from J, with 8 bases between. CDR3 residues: CASSFPGSYTF. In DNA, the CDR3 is TGTGCCAGCAGTTTCCCAGGGAGCTACACCTTC.

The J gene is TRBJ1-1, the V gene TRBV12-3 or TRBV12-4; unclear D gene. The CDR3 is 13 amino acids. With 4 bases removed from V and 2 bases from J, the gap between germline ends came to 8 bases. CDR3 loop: CASSSTFNTEAFF. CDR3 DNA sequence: TGTGCCAGCAGTTCGACCTTCAACACTGAAGCTTTCTTT.

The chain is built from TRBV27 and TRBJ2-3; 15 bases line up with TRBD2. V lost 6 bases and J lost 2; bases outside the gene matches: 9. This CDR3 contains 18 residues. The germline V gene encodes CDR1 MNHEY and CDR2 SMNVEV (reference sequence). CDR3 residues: CASRPIGTSGGTTDTQYF. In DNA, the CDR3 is TGTGCCAGCAGGCCGATCGGGACTAGCGGGGGGACCACAGATACGCAGTATTTT.

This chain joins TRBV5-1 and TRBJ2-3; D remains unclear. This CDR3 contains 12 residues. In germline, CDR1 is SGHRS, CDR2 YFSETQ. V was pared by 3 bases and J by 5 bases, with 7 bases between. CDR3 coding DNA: TGCGCCAGCAGCTCACAAGAAGATACGCAGTATTTT. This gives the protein CASSSQEDTQYF.

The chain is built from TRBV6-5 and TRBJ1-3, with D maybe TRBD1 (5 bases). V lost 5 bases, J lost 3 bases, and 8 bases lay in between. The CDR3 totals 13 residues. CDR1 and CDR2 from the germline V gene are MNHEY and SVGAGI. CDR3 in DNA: TGTGCCAGCAGTAGGGACTTTGGAAACACCATATATTTT. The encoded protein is CASSRDFGNTIYF.

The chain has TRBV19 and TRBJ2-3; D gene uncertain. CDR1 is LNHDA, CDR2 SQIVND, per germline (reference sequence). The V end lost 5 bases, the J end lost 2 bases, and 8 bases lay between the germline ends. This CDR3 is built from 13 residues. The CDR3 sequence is CASSLADTDTQYF. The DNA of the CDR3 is TGTGCCAGTAGTCTTGCAGACACAGATACGCAGTATTTT.

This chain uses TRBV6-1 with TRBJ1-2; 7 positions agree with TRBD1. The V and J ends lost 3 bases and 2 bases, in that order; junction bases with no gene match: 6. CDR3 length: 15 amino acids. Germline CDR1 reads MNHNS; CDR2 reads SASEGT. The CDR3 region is CASSERQGRNYGYTF. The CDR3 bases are TGTGCCAGCAGTGAGAGACAGGGTCGGAACTATGGCTACACCTTC.

Here the CDR3 reads CASSPGRLVVQPQHF. Written as DNA, the CDR3 is TGTGCCAGCAGCCCCGGACGATTAGTCGTCCAGCCCCAGCATTTT. The chain couples TRBV5-5 to TRBJ1-5; no firm D call. Trimming left V 4 bases short and J 7 bases short, with 18 bases between. This CDR3 contains 15 residues. The germline gives CDR1 SGHKS, CDR2 YYEKEE (reference sequence).

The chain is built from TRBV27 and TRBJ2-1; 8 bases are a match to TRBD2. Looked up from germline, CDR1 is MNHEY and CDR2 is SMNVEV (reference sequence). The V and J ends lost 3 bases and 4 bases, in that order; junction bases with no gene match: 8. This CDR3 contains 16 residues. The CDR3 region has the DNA TGTGCCAGCAGTTTGTCAAGCGGGGGAGCGTACAATGAGCAGTTCTTC. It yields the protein CASSLSSGGAYNEQFF.

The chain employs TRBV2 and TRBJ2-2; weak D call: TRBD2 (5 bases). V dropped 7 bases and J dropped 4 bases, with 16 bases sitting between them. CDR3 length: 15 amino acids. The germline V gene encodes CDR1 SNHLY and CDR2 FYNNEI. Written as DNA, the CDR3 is TGTGCCAGCACCATTCAGAGGGCGGGCACCGGGGAGCTGTTTTTT. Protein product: CASTIQRAGTGELFF.

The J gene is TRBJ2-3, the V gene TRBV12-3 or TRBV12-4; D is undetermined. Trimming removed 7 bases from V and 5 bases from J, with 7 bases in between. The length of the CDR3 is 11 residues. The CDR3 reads CASTNLDTQYF. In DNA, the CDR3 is TGTGCCAGCACCAACCTAGATACGCAGTATTTT.

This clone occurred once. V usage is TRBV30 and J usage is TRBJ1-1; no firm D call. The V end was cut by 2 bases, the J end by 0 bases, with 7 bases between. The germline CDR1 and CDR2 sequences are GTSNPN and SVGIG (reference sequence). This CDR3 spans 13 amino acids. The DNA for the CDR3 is TGTGCCTGGAGTAATCTTATGAACACTGAAGCTTTCTTT. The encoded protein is CAWSNLMNTEAFF. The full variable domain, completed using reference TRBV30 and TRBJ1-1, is SQTIHQWPATLVQPVGSPLSLECTVEGTSNPNLYWYRQAAGRGLQLLFYSVGIGQISSEVPQNLSASRPQDRQFILSSKKLLLSDSGFYLCAWSNLMNTEAFFGQGTRLTVV.

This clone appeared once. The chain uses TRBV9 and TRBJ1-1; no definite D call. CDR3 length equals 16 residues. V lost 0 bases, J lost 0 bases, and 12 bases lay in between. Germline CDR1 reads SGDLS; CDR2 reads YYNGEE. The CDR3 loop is CASSVVPVLMNTEAFF. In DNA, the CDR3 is TGTGCCAGCAGCGTAGTCCCCGTCCTCATGAACACTGAAGCTTTCTTT.

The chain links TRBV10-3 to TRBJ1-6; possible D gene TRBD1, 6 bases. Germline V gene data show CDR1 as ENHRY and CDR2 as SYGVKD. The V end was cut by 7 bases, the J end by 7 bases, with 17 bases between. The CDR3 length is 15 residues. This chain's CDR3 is CAIKGERGTNSPLHF. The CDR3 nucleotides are TGTGCCATCAAAGGGGAACGGGGGACAAATTCACCCCTCCACTTT.

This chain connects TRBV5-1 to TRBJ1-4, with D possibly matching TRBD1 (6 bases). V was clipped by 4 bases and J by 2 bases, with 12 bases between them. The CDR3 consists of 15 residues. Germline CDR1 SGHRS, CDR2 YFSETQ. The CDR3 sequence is CASSDEQGTNEKLFF. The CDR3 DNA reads TGCGCCAGCAGCGACGAACAGGGTACTAATGAAAAACTGTTTTTT.

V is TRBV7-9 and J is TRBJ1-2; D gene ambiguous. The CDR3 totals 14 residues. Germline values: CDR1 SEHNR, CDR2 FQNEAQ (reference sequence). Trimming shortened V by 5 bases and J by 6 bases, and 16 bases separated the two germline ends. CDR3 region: CASSPGRSLDGYTF. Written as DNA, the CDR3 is TGTGCCAGCAGCCCTGGACGGTCCTTGGATGGCTACACCTTC.

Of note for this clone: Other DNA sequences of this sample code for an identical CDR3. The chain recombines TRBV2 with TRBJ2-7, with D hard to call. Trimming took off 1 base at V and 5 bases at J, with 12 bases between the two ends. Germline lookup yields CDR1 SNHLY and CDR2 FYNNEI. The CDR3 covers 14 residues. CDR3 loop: CASSEDTFADEQYF. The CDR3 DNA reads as TGTGCCAGCAGTGAAGACACCTTCGCCGACGAGCAGTACTTC.

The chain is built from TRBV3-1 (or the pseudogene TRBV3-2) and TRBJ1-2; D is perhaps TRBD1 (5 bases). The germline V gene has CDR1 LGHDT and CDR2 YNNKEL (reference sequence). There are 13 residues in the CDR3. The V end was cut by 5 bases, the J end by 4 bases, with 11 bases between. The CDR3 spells CASSSAGGYGYTF. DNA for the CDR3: TGTGCCAGCAGCTCCGCCGGGGGCTATGGCTACACCTTC.